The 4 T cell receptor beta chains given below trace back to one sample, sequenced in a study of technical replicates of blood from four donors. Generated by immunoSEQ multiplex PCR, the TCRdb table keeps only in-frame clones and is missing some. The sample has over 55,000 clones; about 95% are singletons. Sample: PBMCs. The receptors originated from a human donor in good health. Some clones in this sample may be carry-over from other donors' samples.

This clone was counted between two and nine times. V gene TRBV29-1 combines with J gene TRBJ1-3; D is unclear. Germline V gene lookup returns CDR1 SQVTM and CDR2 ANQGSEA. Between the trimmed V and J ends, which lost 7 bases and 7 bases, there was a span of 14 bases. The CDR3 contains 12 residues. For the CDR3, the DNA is TGCAGCGGAATAAACAGATTTAACACCATATATTTT. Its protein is CSGINRFNTIYF.

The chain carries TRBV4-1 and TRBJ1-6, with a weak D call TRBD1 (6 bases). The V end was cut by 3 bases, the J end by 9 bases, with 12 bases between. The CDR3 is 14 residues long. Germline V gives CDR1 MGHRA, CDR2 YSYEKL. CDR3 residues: CASSQTGGGSPLHF. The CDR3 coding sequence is TGCGCCAGCAGCCAGACGGGGGGCGGTTCACCCCTCCACTTT.

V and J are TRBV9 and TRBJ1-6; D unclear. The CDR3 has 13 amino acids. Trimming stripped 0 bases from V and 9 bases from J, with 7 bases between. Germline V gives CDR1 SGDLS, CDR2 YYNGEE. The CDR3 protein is CASSVAFGSPLHF. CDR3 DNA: TGTGCCAGCAGCGTAGCCTTCGGTTCACCCCTCCACTTT.

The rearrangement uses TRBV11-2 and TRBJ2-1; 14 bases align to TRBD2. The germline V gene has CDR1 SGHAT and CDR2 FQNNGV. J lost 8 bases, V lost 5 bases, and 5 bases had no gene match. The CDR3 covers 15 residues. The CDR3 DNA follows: TGTGCCAGCAGCCAGACTAGCGGGAGGGCCGATGAGCAGTTCTTC. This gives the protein CASSQTSGRADEQFF.